This TCR beta chain derives from a study of blood T cell repertoires in COVID-19 (dated by TCRdb to 2019 to 2021). As for the study more broadly: Samples covering the acute and convalescent phases of COVID-19 were provided by collaborators in the United States, Italy and Spain. The material from the prospective study consisted of cDNA or gDNA derived from T cells, B-cell-depleted T cells, or PBMCs. Subjects who had been exposed to COVID-19, were actively infected with it, or had recovered from it provided the deeply sampled blood TCRbeta repertoires that made up the dataset. The repertoires were released in a freely available public database meant as a resource for research on the immune response to SARS-CoV-2. The samples were drawn from the first 160 participants of the ongoing ImmuneRACE study and from 950 to 1,500 subjects provided by 6 global collaborators. A de-identified subject ID, COVID-19 status, age in years and sex were almost always included in the sample metadata. HLA class I and class II types, where available, came from metadata supplied by the sample provider rather than from assay-based typing. Study-level results and caveats: The quantity of clinical and demographic metadata differed by source and by participant and was supplied without curation.

As to this clone: No antigen is known for it. Nothing much larger sits one base from this clone, and base qualities are not available.

Participants in the prospective study were enrolled through a virtual design, were aged 18 to 89 years, and lived in approximately 25 United States geographic areas. In the prospective study, participants were assigned to cohorts based on the clinical history participants reported in a screening survey and a study questionnaire. Recovered participants in ImmuneRACE Cohort 3 were defined as having two consecutive negative NP/OP PCR tests, clearance from a healthcare professional, or resolution of symptoms. Each participant in the prospective study had whole blood, serum and a nasopharyngeal or oropharyngeal swab collected by mobile phlebotomists. Additional blood draws and questionnaires over an approximately two-month period could optionally be provided by prospective study participants. Before DNA extraction, prospective study blood samples were shipped either frozen or at room temperature. Taken from cysteine to phenylalanine, the CDR3 has 11 residues. Only CDR3 DNA is held: 33 bases, read in frame from base 1. V loses 7 bases of germline sequence and J loses 4 bases, and the interval between the two ends is 8 bases.

TCRbeta CDR3 regions were amplified from genomic DNA using the immunoSEQ Assay, a bias-controlled multiplex PCR. As for the original processing: The number of nucleated cells in each sample was estimated from the amplification of reference gene primers within the assay. To quantify the absolute abundance of each unique TCRbeta CDR3 rearrangement, sequence reads were collapsed and filtered. Productive Simpson clonality was computed per sample as the square root of Simpson's diversity index over productive rearrangements. Entries here come from immuneACCESS through TCRdb and include only in-frame sequences with V and J called. Some clones fail to appear in such tables; in the studies checked, an unresolved V gene covers under half of the shortfall, and the cause of the remainder is unknown. That table supplies the V and J calls and clone size; D and trimming were determined from the DNA. Here the sample has 250,000 to 300,000 clones; approximately 89% occur a single time. The top ten clonotypes cover approximately 2% of the sample.

The source of this sequence is a woman aged 55-70 years who had recovered from COVID-19. The receptor chain draws on TRBV12-3 or TRBV12-4 and TRBJ2-7; no confident D gene assignment can be made. The specimen sequenced was PBMCs or T cells enriched from blood (not recorded which). CDR3 sequence: CASTLGYEQYF. The DNA sequence reads TGTGCCAGCACCCTCGGGTACGAGCAGTACTTC.